Detailed here is one TCR beta chain. Per the original data handling: Counts of nucleated cells, estimated from reference gene primer amplification, were obtained. Measured with immunoSEQ multiplex PCR; TCRdb has only the in-frame clones, and not every one. V and J calls and clone size are as listed in that table; D and trimming were resolved from the DNA. The profile shows more than 150,000 clones, less than 85% of them singletons. The sample belongs to a study of blood T cell repertoires in COVID-19. Across the study: Material from acute and convalescent COVID-19 was sourced from the United States, Italy and Spain. In each case, the material was cDNA or gDNA derived from T cells, B-cell-depleted T cells, or PBMCs.

V dropped 0 bases and J dropped 5 bases, with 19 bases sitting between them. CDR1 SGHAT and CDR2 FQNNGV come from the germline V gene. CDR3 length: 17 amino acids. This receptor was obtained from a human donor in a cohort sampled during active COVID-19. The chain carries TRBV11-2 and TRBJ2-5; no reliable D call. The sample was peripheral blood. CDR3 coding DNA: TGTGCCAGCAGCTTAGATAATCGGCTATCCTTCAGGGAGACCCAGTACTTC. Its protein is CASSLDNRLSFRETQYF.